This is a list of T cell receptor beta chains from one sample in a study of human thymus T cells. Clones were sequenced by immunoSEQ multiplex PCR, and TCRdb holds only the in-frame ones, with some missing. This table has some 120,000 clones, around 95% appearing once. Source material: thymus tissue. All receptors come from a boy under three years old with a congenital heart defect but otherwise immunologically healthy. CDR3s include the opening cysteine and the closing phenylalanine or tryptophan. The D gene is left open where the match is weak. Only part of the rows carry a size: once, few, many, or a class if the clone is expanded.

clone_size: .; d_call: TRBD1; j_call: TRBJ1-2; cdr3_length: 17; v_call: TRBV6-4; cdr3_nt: TGTGCCAGCATAGGACAGGGGAAAGACCTCAAACTATATGGCTACACCTTC; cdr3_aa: CASIGQGKDLKLYGYTF
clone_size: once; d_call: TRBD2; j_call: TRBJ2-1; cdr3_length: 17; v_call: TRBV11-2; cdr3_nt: TGTGCCAGCAGCTTAGAGTTAGGCGGGGGGAGATACAATGAGCAGTTCTTC; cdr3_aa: CASSLELGGGRYNEQFF
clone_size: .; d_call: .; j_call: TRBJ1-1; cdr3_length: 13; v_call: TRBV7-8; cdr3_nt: TGTGCCAGCAGCTTAGAGGAGGGGACTGAAGCTTTCTTT; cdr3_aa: CASSLEEGTEAFF
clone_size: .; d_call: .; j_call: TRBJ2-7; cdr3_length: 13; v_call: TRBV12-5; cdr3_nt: TGTGCTAGTGGTTCATTCGGGGGGCACGAGCAGTACTTC; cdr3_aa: CASGSFGGHEQYF
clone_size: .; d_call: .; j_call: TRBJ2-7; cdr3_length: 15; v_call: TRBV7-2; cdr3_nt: TGTGCCAGCAGCCTGGGCGGCAGGGGCGCCTACGAGCAGTACTTC; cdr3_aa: CASSLGGRGAYEQYF
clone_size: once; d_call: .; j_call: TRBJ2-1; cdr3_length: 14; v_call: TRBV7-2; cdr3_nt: TGTGCCAGCAGCTTAGGGCCCAGGGGCAATGAGCAGTTCTTC; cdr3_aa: CASSLGPRGNEQFF
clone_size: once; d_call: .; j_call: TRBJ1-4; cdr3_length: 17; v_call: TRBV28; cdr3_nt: TGTGCCAGCATGAGATTTAGAGGGGACGGCACTAATGAAAAACTGTTTTTT; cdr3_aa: CASMRFRGDGTNEKLFF
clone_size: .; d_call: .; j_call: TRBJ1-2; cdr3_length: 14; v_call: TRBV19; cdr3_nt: TGTGCCAGTAGTATTTTAGGACAAACCTATGGCTACACCTTC; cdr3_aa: CASSILGQTYGYTF
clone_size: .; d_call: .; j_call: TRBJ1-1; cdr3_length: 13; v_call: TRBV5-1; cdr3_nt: TGCGCCAGCAGCTTCTTGGACAGAACTGAAGCTTTCTTT; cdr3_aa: CASSFLDRTEAFF
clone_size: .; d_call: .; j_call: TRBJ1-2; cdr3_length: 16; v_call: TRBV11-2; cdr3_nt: TGTGCCAGCAGCTTGAGTTTGGCAGGAACTTCCTATGGCTACACCTTC; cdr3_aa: CASSLSLAGTSYGYTF
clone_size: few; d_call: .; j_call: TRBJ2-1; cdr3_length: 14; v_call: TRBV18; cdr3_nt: TGTGCCAGCTCACTCCCATTTTCTAGCAATGAGCAGTTCTTC; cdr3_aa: CASSLPFSSNEQFF
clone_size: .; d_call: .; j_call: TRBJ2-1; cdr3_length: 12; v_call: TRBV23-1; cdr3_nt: TGCGCCAGCAGTCGCCCAGGGCACTGGTTGATCTTC; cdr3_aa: CASSRPGHWLIF
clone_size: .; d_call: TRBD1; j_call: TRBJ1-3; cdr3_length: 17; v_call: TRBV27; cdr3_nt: TGTGCCAGCAGTTCCGGCGGCCAGCAGGGGGCTGGAAACACCATATATTTT; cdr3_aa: CASSSGGQQGAGNTIYF
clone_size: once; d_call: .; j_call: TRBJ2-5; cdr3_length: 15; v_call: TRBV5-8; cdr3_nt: TGTGCCAGCAGCTCATCTTCCCGGGGACAAGAGACCCAGTACTTC; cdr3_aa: CASSSSSRGQETQYF
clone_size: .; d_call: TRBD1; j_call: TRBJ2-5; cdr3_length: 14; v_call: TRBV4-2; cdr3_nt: TGTGCCAGCAGCCCGAGGACAGGGGTAGAGACCCAGTACTTC; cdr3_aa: CASSPRTGVETQYF
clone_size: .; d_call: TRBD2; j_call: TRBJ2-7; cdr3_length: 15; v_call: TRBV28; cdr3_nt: TGTGCCAGCAGTCGGCTAGCGGGGGTATCCTACGAGCAGTACTTC; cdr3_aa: CASSRLAGVSYEQYF
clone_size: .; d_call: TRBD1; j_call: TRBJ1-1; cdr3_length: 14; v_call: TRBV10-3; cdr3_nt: TGTGCCATTTCCTCCGGGACAGGGGGCACTGAAGCTTTCTTT; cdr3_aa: CAISSGTGGTEAFF
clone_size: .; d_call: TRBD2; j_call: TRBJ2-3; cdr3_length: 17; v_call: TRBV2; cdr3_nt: TGTGCCAGCAGTGATAGGACTAGCGGGGGGGCAGGAGATACGCAGTATTTT; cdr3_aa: CASSDRTSGGAGDTQYF
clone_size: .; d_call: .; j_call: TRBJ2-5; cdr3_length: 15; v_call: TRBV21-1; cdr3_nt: TGTGCCAGCAGCAAAGAAGTGCGAGGGGAAGAGACCCAGTACTTC; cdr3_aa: CASSKEVRGEETQYF
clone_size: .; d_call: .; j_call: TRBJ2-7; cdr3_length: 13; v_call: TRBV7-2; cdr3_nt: TGTGCCAGCAGCCGCACAGGGTTGTACGAGCAGTACTTC; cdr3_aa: CASSRTGLYEQYF
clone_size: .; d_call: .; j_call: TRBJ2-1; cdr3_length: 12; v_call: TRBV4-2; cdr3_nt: TGTGCCAGCAGCCAAGAAAGGGATGAGCAGTTCTTC; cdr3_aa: CASSQERDEQFF
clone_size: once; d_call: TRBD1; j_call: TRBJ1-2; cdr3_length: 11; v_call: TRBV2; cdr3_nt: TGTGCCAGCAGCGGGACAGTTGGCTACACCTTC; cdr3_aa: CASSGTVGYTF
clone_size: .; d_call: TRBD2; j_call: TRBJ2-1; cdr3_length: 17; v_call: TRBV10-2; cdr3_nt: TGCGCCAGCAGTCTTTCCCCGGGACACATGCCGCGGGGGGGGCAGTTCTTC; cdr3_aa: CASSLSPGHMPRGGQFF
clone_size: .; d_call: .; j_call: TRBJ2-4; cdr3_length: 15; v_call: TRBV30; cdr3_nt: TGTGCCTGGCTGCTAGGGGGGCGGGTCAAAAACATTCAGTACTTC; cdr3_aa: CAWLLGGRVKNIQYF
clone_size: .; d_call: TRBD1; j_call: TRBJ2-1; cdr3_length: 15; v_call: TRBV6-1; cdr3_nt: TGTGCCAGCAGTGTCGGGACAGCAGCTGACAATGAGCAGTTCTTC; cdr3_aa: CASSVGTAADNEQFF
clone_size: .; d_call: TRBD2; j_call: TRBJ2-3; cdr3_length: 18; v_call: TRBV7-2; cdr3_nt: TGTGCCAGCAGCGCAGCCAGGACTAGCGGGGGGGATACAGATACGCAGTATTTT; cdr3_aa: CASSAARTSGGDTDTQYF
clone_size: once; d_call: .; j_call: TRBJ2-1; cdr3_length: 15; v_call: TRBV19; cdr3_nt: TGTGCCAGTAGTAAGGCAGGTCCCTCCTACAATGAGCAGTTCTTC; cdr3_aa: CASSKAGPSYNEQFF
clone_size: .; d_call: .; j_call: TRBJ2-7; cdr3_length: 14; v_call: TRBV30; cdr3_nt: TGTGCCTGGAGTGTAGGGGGGAGGTCCTACGAGCAGTACTTC; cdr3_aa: CAWSVGGRSYEQYF
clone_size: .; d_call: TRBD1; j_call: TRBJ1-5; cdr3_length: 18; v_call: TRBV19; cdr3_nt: TGTGCCAGTAGTATCGGGATTGGAGCCGGGACAGTCCATCTGCCCCAGCATTTT; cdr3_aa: CASSIGIGAGTVHLPQHF
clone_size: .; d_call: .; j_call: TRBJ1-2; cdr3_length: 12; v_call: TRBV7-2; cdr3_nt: TGTGCCAGCAGCTTCGGTCTTTCCGGCTACACCTTC; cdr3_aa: CASSFGLSGYTF
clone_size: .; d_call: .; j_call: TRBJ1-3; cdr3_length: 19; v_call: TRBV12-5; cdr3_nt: TGTGCTAGTGGAACCGGTTCCGGGACCCGAGGGTCTTCTGGAAACACCATATATTTT; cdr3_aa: CASGTGSGTRGSSGNTIYF
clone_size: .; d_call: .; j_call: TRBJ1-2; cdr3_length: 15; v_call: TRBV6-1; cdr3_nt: TGTGCCAGCAGTGATTTGCAGGGGTCTAACTATGGCTACACCTTC; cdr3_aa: CASSDLQGSNYGYTF
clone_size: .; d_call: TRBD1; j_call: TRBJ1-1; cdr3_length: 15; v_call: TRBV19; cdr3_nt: TGTGCCAGTAGTATCCCGGGACAGGGGGCCTCTGAAGCTTTCTTT; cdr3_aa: CASSIPGQGASEAFF
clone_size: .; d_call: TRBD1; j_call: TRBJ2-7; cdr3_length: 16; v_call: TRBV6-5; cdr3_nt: TGTGCCAGCAGTTACTCGCCTCCGGGACAGGGCTACGAGCAGTACTTC; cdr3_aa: CASSYSPPGQGYEQYF
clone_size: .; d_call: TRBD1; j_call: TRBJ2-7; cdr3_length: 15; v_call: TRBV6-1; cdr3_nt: TGTGCCAGCAGCAGACAGGGAAGAACTCCCTACGAGCAGTACTTC; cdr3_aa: CASSRQGRTPYEQYF
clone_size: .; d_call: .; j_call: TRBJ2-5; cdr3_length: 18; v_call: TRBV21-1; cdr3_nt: TGTGCCAGCAGCCCCCGACAGGGCCAAGGACCCATCCAAGAGACCCAGTACTTC; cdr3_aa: CASSPRQGQGPIQETQYF
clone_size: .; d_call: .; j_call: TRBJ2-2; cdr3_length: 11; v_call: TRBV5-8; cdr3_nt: TGTGCCAGCCATAGAACCGGGGAGCTGTTTTTT; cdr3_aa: CASHRTGELFF
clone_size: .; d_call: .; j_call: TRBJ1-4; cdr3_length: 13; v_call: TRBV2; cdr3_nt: TGTGCCAGCAGTGTGGATGGAAATGAAAAACTGTTTTTT; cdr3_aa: CASSVDGNEKLFF
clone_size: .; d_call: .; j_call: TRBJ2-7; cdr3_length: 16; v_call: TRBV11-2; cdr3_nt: TGTGCCAGCAGCTCCCGAGGGGATGGGGTACGCCACGAGCAGTACTTC; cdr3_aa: CASSSRGDGVRHEQYF
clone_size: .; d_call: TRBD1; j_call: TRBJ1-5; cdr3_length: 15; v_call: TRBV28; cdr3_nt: TGTGCCAGCCTTAACACTCAAGACAGGGACCAGCCCCAGCATTTT; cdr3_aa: CASLNTQDRDQPQHF
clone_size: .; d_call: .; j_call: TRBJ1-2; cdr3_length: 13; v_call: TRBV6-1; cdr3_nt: TGTGCCAGCAGTAAGGCGGGGTCCCATGGCTACACCTTC; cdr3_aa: CASSKAGSHGYTF
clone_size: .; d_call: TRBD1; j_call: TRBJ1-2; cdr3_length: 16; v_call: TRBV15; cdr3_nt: TGTGCCACCAGCAGAAGGCGACAGGGTGGCGACTATGGCTACACCTTC; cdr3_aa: CATSRRRQGGDYGYTF
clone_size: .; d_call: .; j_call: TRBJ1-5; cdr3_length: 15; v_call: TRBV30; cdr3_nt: TGTGCCTGGAGTACGCTTCAGGGACGCAATCAGCCCCAGCATTTT; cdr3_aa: CAWSTLQGRNQPQHF
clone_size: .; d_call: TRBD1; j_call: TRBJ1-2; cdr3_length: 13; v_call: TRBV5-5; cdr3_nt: TGTGCCAGCAGCCCCGGGACAGGGTATGGCTACACCTTC; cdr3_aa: CASSPGTGYGYTF
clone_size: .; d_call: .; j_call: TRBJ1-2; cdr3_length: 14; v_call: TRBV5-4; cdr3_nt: TGTGCCAGCAGCTTGAGCCAGGGATGGGCTGGCTACACCTTC; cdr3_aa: CASSLSQGWAGYTF
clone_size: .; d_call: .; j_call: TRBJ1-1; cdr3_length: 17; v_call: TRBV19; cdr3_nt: TGTGCCAGTAGTATAGAACGGGCAGGTGGAGCCAACACTGAAGCTTTCTTT; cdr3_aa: CASSIERAGGANTEAFF
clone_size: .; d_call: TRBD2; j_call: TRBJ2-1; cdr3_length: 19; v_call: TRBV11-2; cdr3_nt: TGTGCCAGCAGCTCCATAGAGCGGGGGGCTCATAGCTCCTACAATGAGCAGTTCTTC; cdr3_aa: CASSSIERGAHSSYNEQFF
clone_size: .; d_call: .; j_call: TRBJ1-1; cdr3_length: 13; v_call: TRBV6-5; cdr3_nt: TGTGCCAGCAGCCACCGGCGGGGGGCGCGAACTTTCTTT; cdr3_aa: CASSHRRGARTFF
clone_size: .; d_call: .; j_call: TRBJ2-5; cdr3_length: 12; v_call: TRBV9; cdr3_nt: TGTGCCAGCAGCGTAGGAACGGAGACCCAGTACTTC; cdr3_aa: CASSVGTETQYF
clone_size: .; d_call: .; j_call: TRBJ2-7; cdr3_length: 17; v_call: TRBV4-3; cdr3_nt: TGCGCCAGCAGCCAAGTTTGGGGGGACCTTAGCTCCTACGAGCAGTACTTC; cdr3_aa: CASSQVWGDLSSYEQYF
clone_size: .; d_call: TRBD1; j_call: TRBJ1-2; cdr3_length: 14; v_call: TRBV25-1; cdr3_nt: TGTGCCAGCAGTCCATGGACAGGGGGCTATGGCTACACCTTC; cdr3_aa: CASSPWTGGYGYTF